The TCR beta chain described here comes from a study of CD8 T cells in Susac syndrome. Reverse transcription of roughly 0.5 to 1 ug RNA was performed with random hexamers. With immunoSEQ multiplex PCR, TCR beta CDR3 was amplified across 54 Vbeta and 13 Jbeta. TCRdb processed the immunoSEQ multiplex PCR reads anew with MiXCR; each CDR3 protein has one entry. This table has approximately 170,000 distinct CDR3 sequences, about 90% appearing once. The length of the CDR3 is 13 residues. In germline, CDR1 is MDHEN, CDR2 SYDVKM. V shed 3 bases and J 9 bases; nucleotides not matched to a gene: 4. The sequenced target, TCR beta, came from blood CD8+ and CD4+ T cells. Matching for age and sex applied to the controls, who were healthy donors. TEMRA cells were FACS-enriched, and CD8+ and CD4+ T cells were isolated negatively.

Sequencing input: CD4+ T cells from PBMCs. The clonotype comes from a human donor in good health. The chain uses TRBV28 and TRBJ2-4, with 8 bases matching TRBD1. CDR3 bases: TGTGCCAGCAGTTTGGACAGGGTCGCCATTCAGTACTTC. This translates into CASSLDRVAIQYF. The full variable domain, in which reference TRBV28 and TRBJ2-4 provide the parts outside the CDR3, is DVKVTQSSRYLVKRTGEKVFLECVQDMDHENMFWYRQDPGLGLRLIYFSYDVKMKEKGDIPEGYSVSREKKERFSLILESASTNQTSMYLCASSLDRVAIQYFGAGTRLSVL.